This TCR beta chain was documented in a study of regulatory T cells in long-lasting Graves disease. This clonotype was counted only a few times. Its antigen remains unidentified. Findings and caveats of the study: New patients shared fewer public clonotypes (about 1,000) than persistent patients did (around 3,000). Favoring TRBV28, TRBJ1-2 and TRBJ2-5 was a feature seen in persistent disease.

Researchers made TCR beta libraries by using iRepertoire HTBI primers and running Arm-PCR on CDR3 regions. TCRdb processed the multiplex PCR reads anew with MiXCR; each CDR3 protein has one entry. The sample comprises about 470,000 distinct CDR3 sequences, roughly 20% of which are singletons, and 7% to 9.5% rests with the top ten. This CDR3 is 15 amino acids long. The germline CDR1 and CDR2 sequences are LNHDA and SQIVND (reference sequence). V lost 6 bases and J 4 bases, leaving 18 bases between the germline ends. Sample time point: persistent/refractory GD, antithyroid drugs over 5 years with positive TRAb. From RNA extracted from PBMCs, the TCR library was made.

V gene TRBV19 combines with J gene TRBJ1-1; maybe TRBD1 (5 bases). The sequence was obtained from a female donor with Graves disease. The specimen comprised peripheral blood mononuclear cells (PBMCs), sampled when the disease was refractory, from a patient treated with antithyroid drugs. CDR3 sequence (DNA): TGTGCCAGTAGATCCCAACAGGTTCCTGGCACTGAAGCTTTCTTT. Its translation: CASRSQQVPGTEAFF.